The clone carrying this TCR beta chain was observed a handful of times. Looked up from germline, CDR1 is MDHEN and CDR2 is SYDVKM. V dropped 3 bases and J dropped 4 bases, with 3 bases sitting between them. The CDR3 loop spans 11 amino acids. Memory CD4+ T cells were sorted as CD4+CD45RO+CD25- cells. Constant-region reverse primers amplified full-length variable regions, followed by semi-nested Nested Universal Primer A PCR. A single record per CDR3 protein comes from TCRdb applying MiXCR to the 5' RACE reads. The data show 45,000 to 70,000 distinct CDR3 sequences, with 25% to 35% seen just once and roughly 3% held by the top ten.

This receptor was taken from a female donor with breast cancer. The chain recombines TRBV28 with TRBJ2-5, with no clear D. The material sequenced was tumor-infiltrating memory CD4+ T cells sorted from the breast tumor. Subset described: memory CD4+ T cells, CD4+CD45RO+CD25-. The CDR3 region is CASSFRETQYF. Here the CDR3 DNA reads TGTGCCAGCAGTTTTCGAGAGACCCAGTACTTC.